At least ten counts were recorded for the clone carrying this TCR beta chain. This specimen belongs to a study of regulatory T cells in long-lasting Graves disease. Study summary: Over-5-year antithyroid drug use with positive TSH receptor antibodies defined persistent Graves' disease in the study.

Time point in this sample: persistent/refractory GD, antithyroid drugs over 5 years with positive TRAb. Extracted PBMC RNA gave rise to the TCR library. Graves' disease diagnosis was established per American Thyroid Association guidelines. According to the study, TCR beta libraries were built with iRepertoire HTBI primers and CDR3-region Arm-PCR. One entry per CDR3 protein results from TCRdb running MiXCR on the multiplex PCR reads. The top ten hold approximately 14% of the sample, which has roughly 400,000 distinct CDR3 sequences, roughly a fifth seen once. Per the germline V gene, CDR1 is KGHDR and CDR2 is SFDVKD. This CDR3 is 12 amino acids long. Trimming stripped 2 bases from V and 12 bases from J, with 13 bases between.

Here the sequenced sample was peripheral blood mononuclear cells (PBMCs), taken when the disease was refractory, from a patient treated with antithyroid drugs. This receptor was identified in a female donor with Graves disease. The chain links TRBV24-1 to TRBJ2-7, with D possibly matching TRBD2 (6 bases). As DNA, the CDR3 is TGTGCCACCAGTGATTGGGGAGGACGGGTGTACTTC. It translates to CATSDWGGRVYF.